This TCR beta chain was found in a study of cytomegalovirus exposure and HLA in healthy donors. On this clone itself: Antigen: not known.

PCR was performed using 60 Vbeta and 13 Jbeta primers. Produced via immunoSEQ multiplex PCR; TCRdb's table is partial and in-frame only. The sample holds around 200,000 clones, 80% to 85% seen once. In germline, CDR1 is LNHNV, CDR2 YYDKDF (reference sequence). The germline V and J ends were trimmed by 9 bases and 6 bases, with 21 bases remaining between them. The CDR3 is 16 residues long. Whole-study findings and limits: 87-base-pair reads could not separate some V segments, including TRBV6-2 and TRBV6-3.

J is TRBJ1-6 and V is TRBV15; possible D gene TRBD1, 6 bases. The clonotype comes from a man in his forties or fifties in good health and CMV-seronegative. Sequencing was done on a sample of PBMCs. The CDR3, as DNA: TGTGCCACAGGCGGAGAGTCAGGGGCGCGTAATTCACCCCTCCACTTT. Protein: CATGGESGARNSPLHF.